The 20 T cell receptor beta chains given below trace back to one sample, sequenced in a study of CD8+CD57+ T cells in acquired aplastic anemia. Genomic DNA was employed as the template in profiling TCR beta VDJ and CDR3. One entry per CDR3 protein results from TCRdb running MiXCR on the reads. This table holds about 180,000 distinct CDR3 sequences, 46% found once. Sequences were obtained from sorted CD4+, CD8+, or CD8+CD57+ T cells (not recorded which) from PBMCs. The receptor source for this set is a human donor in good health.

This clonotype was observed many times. CDR3 in DNA: TGTGCCAGCAGCTTGCAAGGGAACACCGGGGAGCTGTTTTTT. The encoded protein is CASSLQGNTGELFF. J is TRBJ2-2 and V is TRBV5-5, with no clear D. CDR1 is SGHKS, CDR2 YYEKEE, per germline (reference sequence). The V end lost 1 base, the J end lost 1 base, and 5 bases lay between the germline ends. CDR3 size: 14 residues.

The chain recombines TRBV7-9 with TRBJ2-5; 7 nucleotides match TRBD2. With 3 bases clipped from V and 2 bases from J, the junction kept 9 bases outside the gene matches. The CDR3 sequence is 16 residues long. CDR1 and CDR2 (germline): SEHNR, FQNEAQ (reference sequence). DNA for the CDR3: TGTGCCAGCAGCTTTCCCCTAGCGGTAATGCAAGAGACCCAGTACTTC. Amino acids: CASSFPLAVMQETQYF. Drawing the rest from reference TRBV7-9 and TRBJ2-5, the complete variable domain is DTGVSQNPRHKITKRGQNVTFRCDPISEHNRLYWYRQTLGQGPEFLTYFQNEAQLEKSRLLSDRFSAERPKGSFSTLEIQRTEQGDSAMYLCASSFPLAVMQETQYFGPGTRLLVL.

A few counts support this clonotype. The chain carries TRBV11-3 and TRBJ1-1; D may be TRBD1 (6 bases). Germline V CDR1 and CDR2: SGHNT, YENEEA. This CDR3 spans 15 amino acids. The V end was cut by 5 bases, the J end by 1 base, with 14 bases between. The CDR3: CASSPRDKKNTEAFF. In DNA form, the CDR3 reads TGTGCCAGCAGCCCGAGGGACAAGAAGAACACTGAAGCTTTCTTT.

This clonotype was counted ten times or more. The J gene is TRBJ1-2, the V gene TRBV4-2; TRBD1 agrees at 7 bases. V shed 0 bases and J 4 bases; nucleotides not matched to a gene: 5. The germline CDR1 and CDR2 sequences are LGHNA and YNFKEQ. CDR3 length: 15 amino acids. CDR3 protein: CASSQDLGTAYGYTF. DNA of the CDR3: TGTGCCAGCAGCCAAGATTTGGGGACAGCCTATGGCTACACCTTC.

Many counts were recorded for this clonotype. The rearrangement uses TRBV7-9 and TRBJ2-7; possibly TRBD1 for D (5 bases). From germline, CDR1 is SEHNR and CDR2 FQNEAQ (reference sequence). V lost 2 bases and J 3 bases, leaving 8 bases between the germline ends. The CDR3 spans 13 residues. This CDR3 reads CASSLTTDYEQYF. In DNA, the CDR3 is TGTGCCAGCAGCTTAACGACAGACTACGAGCAGTACTTC.

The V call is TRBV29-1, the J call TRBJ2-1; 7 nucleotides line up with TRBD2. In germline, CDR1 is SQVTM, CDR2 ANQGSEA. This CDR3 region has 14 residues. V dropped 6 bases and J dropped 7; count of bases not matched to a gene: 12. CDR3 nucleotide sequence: TGCAGCGTGGTAACTAGCGACCGCGGTAATGAGCAGTTCTTC. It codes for CSVVTSDRGNEQFF.

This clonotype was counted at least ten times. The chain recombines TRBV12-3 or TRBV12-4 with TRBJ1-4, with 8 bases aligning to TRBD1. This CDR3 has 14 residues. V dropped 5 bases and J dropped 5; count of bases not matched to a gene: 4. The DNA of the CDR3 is TGTGCCAGCAGTCGTAGGACAGGGAATGAAAAACTGTTTTTT. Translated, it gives CASSRRTGNEKLFF.

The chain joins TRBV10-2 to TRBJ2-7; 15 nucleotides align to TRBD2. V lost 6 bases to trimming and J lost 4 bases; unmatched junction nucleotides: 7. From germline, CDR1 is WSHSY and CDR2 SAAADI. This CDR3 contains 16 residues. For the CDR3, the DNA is TGCGCCAGCAGAGCCGGGACTAGCGGGAGGTCGTACGAGCAGTACTTC. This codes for CASRAGTSGRSYEQYF.

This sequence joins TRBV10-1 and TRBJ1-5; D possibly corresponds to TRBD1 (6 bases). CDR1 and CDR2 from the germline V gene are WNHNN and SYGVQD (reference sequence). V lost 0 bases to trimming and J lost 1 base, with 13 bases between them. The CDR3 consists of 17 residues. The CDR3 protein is CASSESWAGASNQPQHF. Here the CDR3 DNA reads TGCGCCAGCAGTGAGTCCTGGGCAGGGGCGAGCAATCAGCCCCAGCATTTT.

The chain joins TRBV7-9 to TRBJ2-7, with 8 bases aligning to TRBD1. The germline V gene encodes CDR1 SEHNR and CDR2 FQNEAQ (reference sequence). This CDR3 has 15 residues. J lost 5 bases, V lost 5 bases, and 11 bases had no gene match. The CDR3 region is CASSTTDRGRDEQYF. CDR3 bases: TGTGCCAGCAGCACCACCGACAGGGGTCGGGACGAGCAGTACTTC.

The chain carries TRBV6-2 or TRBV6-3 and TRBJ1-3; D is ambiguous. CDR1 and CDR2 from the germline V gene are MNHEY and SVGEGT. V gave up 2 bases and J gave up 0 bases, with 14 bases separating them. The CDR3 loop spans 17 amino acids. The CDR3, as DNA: TGTGCCAGCAGTTACAGGGCACCTTCTCGCTCTGGAAACACCATATATTTT. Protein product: CASSYRAPSRSGNTIYF.

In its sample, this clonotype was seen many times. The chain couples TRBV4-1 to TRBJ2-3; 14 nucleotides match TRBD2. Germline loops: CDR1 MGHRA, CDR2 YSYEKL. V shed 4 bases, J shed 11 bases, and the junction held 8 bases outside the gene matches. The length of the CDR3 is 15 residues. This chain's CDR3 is CASSPGTSGRTQQYF. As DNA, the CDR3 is TGCGCCAGCAGCCCCGGGACTAGCGGGAGAACACAGCAGTATTTT.

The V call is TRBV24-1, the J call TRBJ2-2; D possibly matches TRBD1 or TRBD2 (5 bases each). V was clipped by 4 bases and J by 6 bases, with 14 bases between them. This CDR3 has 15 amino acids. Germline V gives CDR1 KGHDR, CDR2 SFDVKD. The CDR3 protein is CATSEGTWFAGELFF. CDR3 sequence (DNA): TGTGCCACCAGTGAGGGGACGTGGTTCGCCGGGGAGCTGTTTTTT.

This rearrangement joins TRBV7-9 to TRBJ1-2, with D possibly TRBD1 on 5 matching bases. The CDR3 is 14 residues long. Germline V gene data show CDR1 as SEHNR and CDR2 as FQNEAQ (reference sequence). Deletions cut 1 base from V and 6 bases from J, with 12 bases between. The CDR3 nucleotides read TGTGCCAGCAGCTTAGAGGGGACGGCGCATGGCTACACCTTC. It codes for CASSLEGTAHGYTF.

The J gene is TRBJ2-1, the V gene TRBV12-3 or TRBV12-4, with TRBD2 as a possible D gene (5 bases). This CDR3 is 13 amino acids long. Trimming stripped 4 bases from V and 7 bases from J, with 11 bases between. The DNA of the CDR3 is TGTGCCAGCAGTTCGGACTGGCATAATGAGCAGTTCTTC. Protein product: CASSSDWHNEQFF.

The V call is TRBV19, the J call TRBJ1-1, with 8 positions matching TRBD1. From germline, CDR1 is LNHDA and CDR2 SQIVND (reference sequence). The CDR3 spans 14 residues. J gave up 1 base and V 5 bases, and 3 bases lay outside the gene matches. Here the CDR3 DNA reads TGTGCCAGTAGTCGGACAGGGACGAACACTGAAGCTTTCTTT. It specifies CASSRTGTNTEAFF.

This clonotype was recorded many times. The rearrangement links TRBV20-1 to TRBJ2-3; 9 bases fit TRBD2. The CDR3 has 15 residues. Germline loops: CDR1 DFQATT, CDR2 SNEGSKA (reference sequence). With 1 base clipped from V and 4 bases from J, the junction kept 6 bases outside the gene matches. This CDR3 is CSARARRTSADTQYF. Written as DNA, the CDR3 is TGCAGTGCTAGAGCTAGAAGGACTAGCGCAGATACGCAGTATTTT.

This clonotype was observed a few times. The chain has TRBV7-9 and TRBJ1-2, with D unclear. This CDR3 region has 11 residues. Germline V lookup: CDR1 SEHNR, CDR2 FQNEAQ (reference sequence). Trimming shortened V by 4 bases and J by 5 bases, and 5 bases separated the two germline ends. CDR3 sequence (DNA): TGTGCCAGCAGCTCTGCTTATGGCTACACCTTC. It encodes CASSSAYGYTF. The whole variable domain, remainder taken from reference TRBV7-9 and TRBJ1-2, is DTGVSQNPRHKITKRGQNVTFRCDPISEHNRLYWYRQTLGQGPEFLTYFQNEAQLEKSRLLSDRFSAERPKGSFSTLEIQRTEQGDSAMYLCASSSAYGYTFGSGTRLTVV.

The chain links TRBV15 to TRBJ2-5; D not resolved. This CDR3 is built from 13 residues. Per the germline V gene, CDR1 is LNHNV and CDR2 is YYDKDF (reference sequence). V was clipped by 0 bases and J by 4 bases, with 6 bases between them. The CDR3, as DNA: TGTGCCACCAGCAGAGATTCAGGAGAGACCCAGTACTTC. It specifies CATSRDSGETQYF.

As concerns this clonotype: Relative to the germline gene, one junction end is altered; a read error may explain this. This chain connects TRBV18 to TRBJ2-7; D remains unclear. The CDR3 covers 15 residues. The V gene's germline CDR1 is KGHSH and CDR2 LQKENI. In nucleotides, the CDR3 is TGTGCCAGCTCACCATCGGGCAGGTCAACCTACGGGCAGTACTTC. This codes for CASSPSGRSTYGQYF.